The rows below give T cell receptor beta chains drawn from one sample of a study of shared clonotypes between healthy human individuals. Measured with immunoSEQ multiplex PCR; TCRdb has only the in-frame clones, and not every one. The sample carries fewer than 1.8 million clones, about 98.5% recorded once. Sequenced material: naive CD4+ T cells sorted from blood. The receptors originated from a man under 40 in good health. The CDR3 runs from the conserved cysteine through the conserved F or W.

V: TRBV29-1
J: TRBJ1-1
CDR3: CSVAGQGRTEAFF

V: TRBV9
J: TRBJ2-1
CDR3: CASSVGDVPGYNEQFF

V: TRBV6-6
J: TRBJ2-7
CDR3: CASSFPQERGSYEQYF

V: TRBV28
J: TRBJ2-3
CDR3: CASSLGGSTDTQYF

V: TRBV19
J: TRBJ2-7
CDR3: CASSIVEGRTYEQYF

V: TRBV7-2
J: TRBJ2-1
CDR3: CASSSRELAYNEQFF

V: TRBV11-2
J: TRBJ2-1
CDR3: CASSRGRGSYNEQFF

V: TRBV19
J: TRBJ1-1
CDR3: CASSIQGAVTEAFF

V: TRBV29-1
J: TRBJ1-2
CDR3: CSVDSAGLTYGYTF

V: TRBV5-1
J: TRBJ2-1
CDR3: CASSLGESGDNEQFF

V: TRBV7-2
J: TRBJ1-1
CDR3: CASSYYTGGQVRTEAFF

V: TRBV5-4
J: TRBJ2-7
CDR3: CASSLEPGPYEQYF

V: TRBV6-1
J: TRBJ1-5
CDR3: CASTGTGWDQPQHF

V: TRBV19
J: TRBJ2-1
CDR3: CASSMGQGFYNEQFF

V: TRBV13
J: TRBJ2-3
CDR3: CASSLSDTQYF

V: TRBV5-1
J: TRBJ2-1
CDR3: CASSLAGVRAGGYNEQFF

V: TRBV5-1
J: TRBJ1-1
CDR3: CASSLEAGSTEAFF

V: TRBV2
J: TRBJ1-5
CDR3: CASSLDQPQHF

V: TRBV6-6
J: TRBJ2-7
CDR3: CASSYSKGTYEQYF

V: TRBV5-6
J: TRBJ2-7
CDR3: CASSLWGPQGGEQYF

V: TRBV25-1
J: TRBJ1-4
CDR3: CASSDPRDRPNEKLFF

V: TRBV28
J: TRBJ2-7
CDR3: CASSLQLKQLAVTSYEQYF

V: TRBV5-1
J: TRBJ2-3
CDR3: CASSLTGVHTDTQYF

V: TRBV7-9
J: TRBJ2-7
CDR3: CASSPRTSRYGEQYF

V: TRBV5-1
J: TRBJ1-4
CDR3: CASSETLATNEKLFF

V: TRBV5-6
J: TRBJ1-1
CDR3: CASSPRQILNTEAFF

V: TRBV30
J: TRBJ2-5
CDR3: CAWSALAGKETQYF

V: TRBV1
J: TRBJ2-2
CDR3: CTSSQDPRAGGNTGELFF

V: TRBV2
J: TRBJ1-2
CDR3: CASGRDPAFNYGYTF

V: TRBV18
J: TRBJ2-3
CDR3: CASSPPPAPDTQYF

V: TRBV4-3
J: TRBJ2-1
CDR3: CASSHTVAGSSYNEQFF

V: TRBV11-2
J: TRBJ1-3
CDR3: CASSPGLLSGNTIYF

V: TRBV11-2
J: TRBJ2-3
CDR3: CASSLFRGDTDTQYF

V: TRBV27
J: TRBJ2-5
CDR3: CASSSPGETQYF

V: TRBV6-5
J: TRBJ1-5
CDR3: CASSRGQGSNQPQHF

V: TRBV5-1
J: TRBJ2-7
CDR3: CASSLGRRSHYEQYF

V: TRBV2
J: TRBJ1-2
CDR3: CASSGFPAYGYTF

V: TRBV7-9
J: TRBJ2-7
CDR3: CASSFIQGAVIYEQYF

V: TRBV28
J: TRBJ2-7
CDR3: CASSTRQVITYF

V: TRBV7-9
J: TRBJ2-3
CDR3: CASSPLAVTDTQYF

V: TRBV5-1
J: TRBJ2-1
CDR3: CASSLSSLVLSEQFF

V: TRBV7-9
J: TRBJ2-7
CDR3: CASSPGTSGRAPPYEQYF

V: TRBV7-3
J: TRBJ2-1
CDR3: CASSLSGDNEQFF

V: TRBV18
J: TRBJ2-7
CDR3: CASSVAASSYEQYF

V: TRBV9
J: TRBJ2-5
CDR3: CASSRRGSQETQYF

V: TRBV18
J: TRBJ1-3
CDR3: CASSPLGGLDGNTIYF

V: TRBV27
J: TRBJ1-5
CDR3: CASSFQRWQPQHF

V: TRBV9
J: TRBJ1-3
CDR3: CASSVLGTSALHSGNTIYF

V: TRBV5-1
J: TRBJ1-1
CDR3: CASSRAQTATLTLNTEAFF

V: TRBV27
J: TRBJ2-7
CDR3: CASSLSGSRTQYF

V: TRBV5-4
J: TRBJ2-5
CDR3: CASSGGPVETQYF

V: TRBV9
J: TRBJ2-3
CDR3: CASSVAGGSDTQYF

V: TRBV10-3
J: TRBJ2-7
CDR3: CAISPGGAGLVYEQYF

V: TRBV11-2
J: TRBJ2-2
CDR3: CASSLYRENTGELFF

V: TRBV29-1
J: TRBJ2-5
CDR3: CSVTRGDETQYF

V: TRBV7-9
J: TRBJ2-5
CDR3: CASSLGQGSQETQYF